A single sample is the source of the 11 T cell receptor beta chains below, sequenced in a study of T cell repertoires in cytomegalovirus infection. TCRdb independently ran MiXCR on the reads; one entry per CDR3 protein. The sample consists of hundreds of thousands of distinct CDR3 sequences, around 30% of them appearing once. These receptors' targets are unknown. Here the sequenced sample was cultured PBMCs, taken from culture after CMV antigen stimulation. Every receptor here comes from a human donor in good health (CMV status not recorded). Some clones in this sample may be carry-over from other donors' samples.

The V gene is TRBV12-3 or TRBV12-4, the J gene TRBJ2-3; TRBD2 aligns across 9 bases. This CDR3 has 15 residues. V trimming: 2 bases; J trimming: 5 bases; junction bases outside the gene matches: 5. CDR3 residues: CASSLIAGELDTQYF. The CDR3 DNA is TGTGCCAGCAGTTTAATAGCGGGAGAGTTAGATACGCAGTATTTT.

The V call is TRBV19, the J call TRBJ1-1, with 8 nucleotides matching TRBD1. V shed 7 bases and J 0 bases; nucleotides not matched to a gene: 10. CDR3 size: 16 residues. Germline CDR1 reads LNHDA; CDR2 reads SQIVND (reference sequence). This chain's CDR3 is CASNPGDRGVNTEAFF. The DNA for the CDR3 is TGTGCCAGTAACCCGGGAGACAGGGGAGTGAACACTGAAGCTTTCTTT.

CDR3 sequence: CASSPSGRGRAFF. The CDR3 DNA follows: TGTGCCAGCAGCCCCTCCGGGAGGGGTAGAGCTTTCTTT. The chain couples TRBV7-9 to TRBJ1-1, with D possibly matching TRBD1 (5 bases). Trimming left V 5 bases short and J 10 bases short, with 17 bases between. CDR3 length equals 13 residues. Germline V gene lookup returns CDR1 SEHNR and CDR2 FQNEAQ (reference sequence).

V usage is TRBV4-1 and J usage is TRBJ2-2, with 9 bases fitting TRBD2. V gave up 5 bases and J gave up 7 bases; unmatched junction bases: 14. The CDR3 covers 17 residues. CDR1 MGHRA and CDR2 YSYEKL come from the germline V gene. CDR3 sequence: CASSFTLSGGGIGELFF. In nucleotides, the CDR3 is TGCGCCAGCAGCTTTACCCTTAGCGGGGGAGGCATCGGGGAGCTGTTTTTT.

The gene calls are TRBV18 and TRBJ1-5; 11 positions agree with TRBD1. The CDR3 covers 15 residues. The J segment lost 6 bases and the V segment lost 5 bases, leaving 6 bases of the junction unmatched. Germline V gene sequence: CDR1 KGHSH, CDR2 LQKENI. CDR3 bases: TGTGCCAGCTCAAAGGGACAGGGGGTTGTTCAGCCCCAGCATTTT. It yields the protein CASSKGQGVVQPQHF.

This clonotype was seen many times. This sequence joins TRBV6-1 and TRBJ2-7; D gene ambiguous. CDR1 is MNHNS, CDR2 SASEGT, per germline. Trimming cost V 6 bases and J 0 bases, with 9 bases left between them. The CDR3 length is 13 residues. The CDR3 spells CASSDGPSYEQYF. The CDR3 nucleotides read TGTGCCAGCAGCGACGGGCCCTCCTACGAGCAGTACTTC.

The J gene is TRBJ2-5, the V gene TRBV2; the match to TRBD2 covers 8 bases. The V gene end was trimmed by 7 bases and the J gene end by 4 bases; junction bases not matched to a gene: 11. CDR1 and CDR2 from the germline V gene are SNHLY and FYNNEI. CDR3 length: 15 amino acids. This CDR3 reads CASTTGGLEGETQYF. DNA for the CDR3: TGTGCCAGCACAACCGGGGGACTAGAGGGAGAGACCCAGTACTTC. Variable domain in full (rest from reference TRBV2 and TRBJ2-5): EPEVTQTPSHQVTQMGQEVILRCVPISNHLYFYWYRQILGQKVEFLVSFYNNEISEKSEIFDDQFSVERPDGSNFTLKIRSTKLEDSAMYFCASTTGGLEGETQYFGPGTRLLVL.

This clonotype was detected only a few times. The chain is built from TRBV11-2 and TRBJ2-7; unclear D gene. The CDR3 extends over 15 amino acids. Trimming removed 4 bases at V and 5 bases at J, with 18 bases between. Germline values: CDR1 SGHAT, CDR2 FQNNGV. CDR3 coding DNA: TGTGCCAGCAGCTCTCTTACGGGCCGTAGGAACGAGCAGTACTTC. Amino acids: CASSSLTGRRNEQYF.

The genes are TRBV2 and TRBJ2-1; a possible D gene is TRBD2 (6 bases). Germline V gene sequence: CDR1 SNHLY, CDR2 FYNNEI. Between the trimmed V and J ends, which lost 6 bases and 7 bases, there was a span of 13 bases. CDR3 length: 13 residues. The CDR3 sequence: CASRLVGGNEQFF. The DNA of the CDR3 is TGTGCCAGCAGACTTGTCGGGGGAAATGAGCAGTTCTTC.

This chain joins TRBV7-2 and TRBJ2-5; possibly TRBD1 or TRBD2 for D (5 bases each). V was cut by 4 bases and J by 5 bases, with 14 bases left in between. The CDR3 has 14 residues. Germline V gene lookup returns CDR1 SGHTA and CDR2 FQGNSA. Written as DNA, the CDR3 is TGTGCCAGCAGCTCAGTTCACTGGGGGGAGACCCAGTACTTC. It yields the protein CASSSVHWGETQYF.

The sample holds many counts of this clonotype. The V gene is TRBV7-2, the J gene TRBJ2-7, with 9 bases aligning to TRBD2. Germline assignment: CDR1 SGHTA and CDR2 FQGNSA. The CDR3 spans 15 residues. The V gene end was trimmed by 4 bases and the J gene end by 2 bases; junction bases not matched to a gene: 6. The CDR3 DNA is TGTGCCAGCAGCTATACGCGGGGGGGGACCTACGAGCAGTACTTC. This gives the protein CASSYTRGGTYEQYF.